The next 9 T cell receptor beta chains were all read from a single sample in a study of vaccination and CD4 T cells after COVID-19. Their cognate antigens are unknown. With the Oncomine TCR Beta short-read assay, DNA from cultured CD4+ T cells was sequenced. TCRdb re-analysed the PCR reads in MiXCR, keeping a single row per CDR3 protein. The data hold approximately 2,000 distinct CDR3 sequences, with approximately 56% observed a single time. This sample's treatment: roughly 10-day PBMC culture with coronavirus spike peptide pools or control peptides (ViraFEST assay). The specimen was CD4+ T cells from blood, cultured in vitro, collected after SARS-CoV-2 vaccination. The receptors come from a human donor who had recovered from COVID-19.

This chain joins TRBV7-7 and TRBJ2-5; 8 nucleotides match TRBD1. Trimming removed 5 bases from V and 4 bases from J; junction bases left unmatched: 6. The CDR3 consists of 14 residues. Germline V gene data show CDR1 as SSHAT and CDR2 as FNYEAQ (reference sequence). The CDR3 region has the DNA TGTGCCAGCAGCCCGACAGGGGTTGGAGAGACCCAGTACTTC. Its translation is CASSPTGVGETQYF.

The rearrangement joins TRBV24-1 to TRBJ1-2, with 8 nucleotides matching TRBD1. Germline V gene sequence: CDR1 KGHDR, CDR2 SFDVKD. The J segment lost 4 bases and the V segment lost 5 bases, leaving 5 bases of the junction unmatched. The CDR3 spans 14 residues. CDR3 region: CATSARQGTYGYTF. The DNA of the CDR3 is TGTGCCACCAGTGCCCGACAGGGGACCTATGGCTACACCTTC.

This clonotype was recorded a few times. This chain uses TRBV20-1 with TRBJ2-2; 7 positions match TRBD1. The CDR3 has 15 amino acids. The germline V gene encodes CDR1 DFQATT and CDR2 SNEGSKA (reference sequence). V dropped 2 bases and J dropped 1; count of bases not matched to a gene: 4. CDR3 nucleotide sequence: TGCAGTGCTAGATGGGGACAGAGGAACACCGGGGAGCTGTTTTTT. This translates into CSARWGQRNTGELFF.

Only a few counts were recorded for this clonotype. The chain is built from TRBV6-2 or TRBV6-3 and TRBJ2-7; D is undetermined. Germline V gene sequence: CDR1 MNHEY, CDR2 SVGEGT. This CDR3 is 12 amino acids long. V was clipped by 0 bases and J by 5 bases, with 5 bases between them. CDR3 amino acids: CASSYSVHEQYF. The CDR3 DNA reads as TGTGCCAGCAGTTACTCAGTCCACGAGCAGTACTTC.

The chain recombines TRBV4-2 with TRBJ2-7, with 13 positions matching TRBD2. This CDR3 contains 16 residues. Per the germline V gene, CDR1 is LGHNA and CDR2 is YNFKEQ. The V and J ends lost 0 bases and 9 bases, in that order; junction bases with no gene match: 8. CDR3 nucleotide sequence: TGTGCCAGCAGCCAAGATCCCGGGACTAGCGGGATCGGGCAGTACTTC. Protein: CASSQDPGTSGIGQYF.

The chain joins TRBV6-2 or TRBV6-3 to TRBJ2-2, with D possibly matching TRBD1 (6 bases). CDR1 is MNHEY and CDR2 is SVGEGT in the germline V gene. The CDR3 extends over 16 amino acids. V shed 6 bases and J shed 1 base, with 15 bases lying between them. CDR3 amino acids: CASSNPSTGNTGELFF. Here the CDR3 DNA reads TGTGCCAGCAGCAACCCCTCGACAGGGAACACCGGGGAGCTGTTTTTT.

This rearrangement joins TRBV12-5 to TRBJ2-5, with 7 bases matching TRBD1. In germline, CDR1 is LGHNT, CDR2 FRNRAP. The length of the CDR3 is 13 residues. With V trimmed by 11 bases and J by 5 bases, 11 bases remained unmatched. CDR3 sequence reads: CACMKGAGETQYF. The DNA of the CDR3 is TGTGCTTGCATGAAGGGGGCCGGGGAGACCCAGTACTTC.

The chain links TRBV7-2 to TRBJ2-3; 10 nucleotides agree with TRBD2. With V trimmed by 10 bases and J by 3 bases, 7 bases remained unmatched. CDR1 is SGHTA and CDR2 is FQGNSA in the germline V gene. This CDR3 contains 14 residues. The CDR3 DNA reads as TGTGCCACCAGGACTAGCGGAGGAACAGATACGCAGTATTTT. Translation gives CATRTSGGTDTQYF.

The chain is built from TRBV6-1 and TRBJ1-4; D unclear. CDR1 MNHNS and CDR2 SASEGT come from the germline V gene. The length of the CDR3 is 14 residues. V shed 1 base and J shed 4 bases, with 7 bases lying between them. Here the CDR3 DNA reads TGTGCCAGCAGTGAAGTCTCCCGTAATGAAAAACTGTTTTTT. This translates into CASSEVSRNEKLFF.